The 25 T cell receptor beta chains below come from one sample, sequenced in a study of blood T cell repertoires in COVID-19. TCRdb's table, derived via immunoSEQ multiplex PCR, lists solely in-frame clones and lacks some. The sample has roughly 120,000 clones, around 90% seen once; the top ten hold around 2%. Sequencing was performed on peripheral blood. Every receptor here comes from a man aged 45-60 years with COVID-19, enrolled during active disease.

CDR3 sequence: CASSGPTGTYEQYF. The CDR3 DNA reads TGTGCCAGCAGCGGGCCTACCGGGACCTACGAGCAGTACTTC. The rearrangement joins TRBV28 to TRBJ2-7, with D tentatively TRBD2 (5 bases). Trimming stripped 6 bases from V and 2 bases from J, with 14 bases between. The germline V gene has CDR1 MDHEN and CDR2 SYDVKM. This CDR3 is built from 14 residues.

The chain joins TRBV2 to TRBJ1-6; no definite D call. CDR1 is SNHLY and CDR2 is FYNNEI in the germline V gene. Trimming pared 6 bases from V and 4 bases from J, leaving 7 bases between. The CDR3 consists of 13 residues. The CDR3 spells CASRAVYNSPLHF. CDR3 DNA: TGTGCCAGCAGGGCAGTTTATAATTCACCCCTCCACTTT.

The V gene is TRBV30, the J gene TRBJ2-7; TRBD1 might be the D (6 bases). This CDR3 has 15 residues. The V end was cut by 4 bases, the J end by 3 bases, with 19 bases between. Germline-derived CDR1 and CDR2 are GTSNPN and SVGIG (reference sequence). The DNA for the CDR3 is TGTGCCTGGACCCCCCCCAGGGGCCCATTCTACGAGCAGTACTTC. This translates into CAWTPPRGPFYEQYF.

The chain uses TRBV27 and TRBJ2-5, with D perhaps TRBD2 (6 bases). Germline loops: CDR1 MNHEY, CDR2 SMNVEV (reference sequence). CDR3 length: 15 amino acids. The V and J ends lost 4 bases and 3 bases respectively, with 15 bases between them. The CDR3 loop reads CASSSPGLGKETQYF. The CDR3 DNA reads TGTGCCAGCAGTTCGCCGGGACTGGGAAAAGAGACCCAGTACTTC.

The V call is TRBV18, the J call TRBJ2-7; 7 bases map to TRBD1. V shed 0 bases and J 4 bases; nucleotides not matched to a gene: 0. Looked up from germline, CDR1 is KGHSH and CDR2 is LQKENI. There are 13 residues in the CDR3. The CDR3 nucleotides read TGTGCCAGCTCACCACCACAGGGGTACGAGCAGTACGTC. This gives the protein CASSPPQGYEQYV.

The rearrangement joins TRBV27 to TRBJ2-7, with TRBD2 identical over 9 bases. This CDR3 is built from 16 residues. Germline V gives CDR1 MNHEY, CDR2 SMNVEV (reference sequence). The junction had 14 bases not matched to a gene; V was cut back by 6 bases and J by 5 bases. The CDR3 sequence: CASSRVPGTSFDEQYF. DNA for the CDR3: TGTGCCAGCAGCCGCGTGCCCGGGACTAGCTTTGACGAGCAGTACTTC.

The rearrangement joins TRBV30 to TRBJ2-3, with a weak D call TRBD2 (6 bases). The CDR3 has 16 residues. Trimming pared 3 bases from V and 7 bases from J, leaving 23 bases between. CDR1 is GTSNPN and CDR2 is SVGIG in the germline V gene (reference sequence). CDR3 sequence: CAWRGGGLSRPYTQYF. The CDR3 DNA reads as TGTGCCTGGAGGGGGGGAGGACTTTCGCGACCTTATACGCAGTATTTT.

A remark on this clone: Other DNA sequences in the sample encode the same CDR3. The gene calls are TRBV9 and TRBJ2-1; 7 bases line up with TRBD2. Germline lookup yields CDR1 SGDLS and CDR2 YYNGEE. The CDR3 spans 14 residues. V shed 2 bases, J shed 4 bases, and the junction held 3 bases outside the gene matches. The CDR3 is CASSVGLSYNEQFF. Here the CDR3 DNA reads TGTGCCAGCAGCGTGGGACTATCATACAATGAGCAGTTCTTC.

The chain joins TRBV14 to TRBJ2-5; 9 bases agree with TRBD2. CDR1 is SGHDN, CDR2 FVKESK, per germline. This CDR3 spans 16 amino acids. V trimming: 1 base; J trimming: 1 base; junction bases outside the gene matches: 4. The chain's CDR3 is CASSQGQAGGQETQYF. In DNA form, the CDR3 reads TGTGCCAGCAGCCAAGGTCAAGCGGGAGGCCAAGAGACCCAGTACTTC.

CDR3: CATSSRTGSYEQYF. The CDR3 coding sequence is TGTGCCACCAGCTCCCGGACAGGGTCCTACGAGCAGTACTTC. The genes are TRBV15 and TRBJ2-7; 8 positions agree with TRBD1. With 5 bases clipped from V and 1 base from J, the junction kept 4 bases outside the gene matches. Germline V gene sequence: CDR1 LNHNV, CDR2 YYDKDF (reference sequence). The length of the CDR3 is 14 residues.

The chain uses TRBV6-5 and TRBJ1-1, with 7 bases fitting TRBD1. The CDR3 sequence is 13 residues long. J gave up 4 bases and V 11 bases, and 10 bases lay outside the gene matches. Germline V gene data show CDR1 as MNHEY and CDR2 as SVGAGI. CDR3 bases: TGTGCCGCGTCAAGACAGGGAAGCACTGAAGCTTTCTTT. Protein product: CAASRQGSTEAFF.

The genes are TRBV24-1 and TRBJ2-1; possibly TRBD1 for D (6 bases). The ends were cut back, 11 bases at V and 10 bases at J, with 14 bases in the middle. The CDR3 is 11 residues long. Germline V CDR1 and CDR2: KGHDR, SFDVKD. As DNA, the CDR3 is TGTGCCATTAAATCCGGGACAGAGCAGTTCTTC. This gives the protein CAIKSGTEQFF.

V is TRBV24-1 and J is TRBJ2-1, with 9 bases identical to TRBD2. The CDR3 spans 15 residues. CDR1 and CDR2 (germline): KGHDR, SFDVKD. J lost 6 bases, V lost 5 bases, and 7 bases had no gene match. The CDR3 is CATSGGLANGNEQFF. CDR3 DNA sequence: TGTGCCACCAGTGGAGGACTAGCGAACGGCAATGAGCAGTTCTTC.

The chain has TRBV7-9 and TRBJ1-1; the D is unclear. The CDR3 extends over 13 amino acids. V lost 2 bases, J lost 3 bases, and 7 bases lay in between. CDR1 and CDR2 (germline): SEHNR, FQNEAQ (reference sequence). CDR3 bases: TGTGCCAGCAGCTTAATCCCGTACACTGAAGCTTTCTTT. Protein: CASSLIPYTEAFF.

This clone was seen a single time. This chain uses TRBV7-9 with TRBJ2-4; no reliable D call. Germline CDR1 reads SEHNR; CDR2 reads FQNEAQ (reference sequence). CDR3 length: 11 residues. The germline V and J ends were trimmed by 5 bases and 12 bases, with 11 bases remaining between them. The CDR3 loop reads CASSIGPNQYF. The CDR3 DNA reads TGTGCCAGCAGCATCGGTCCAAATCAGTACTTC.

The CDR3: CASSPPVLEQFF. In DNA form, the CDR3 reads TGTGCCAGCTCACCACCTGTTCTTGAGCAGTTCTTC. The V gene is TRBV18, the J gene TRBJ2-1; no clear D. This CDR3 is built from 12 residues. V shed 0 bases and J shed 9 bases, with 6 bases lying between them. Germline loops: CDR1 KGHSH, CDR2 LQKENI.

The rearrangement joins TRBV28 to TRBJ2-5; weak D call: TRBD1 (6 bases). V lost 6 bases and J lost 5, with 16 bases in between. In germline, CDR1 is MDHEN, CDR2 SYDVKM. The CDR3 is 14 residues long. The chain's CDR3 is CASRFPGGLETQYF. In DNA, the CDR3 is TGTGCCAGCAGATTCCCTGGGGGCCTGGAGACCCAGTACTTC.

This chain connects TRBV11-2 to TRBJ2-2; D gene uncertain. Trimming removed 1 base at V and 2 bases at J, with 8 bases between. The CDR3 consists of 15 residues. Germline CDR1 SGHAT, CDR2 FQNNGV. The CDR3 here is CASSLGNRNTGELFF. The DNA of the CDR3 is TGTGCCAGCAGCTTAGGGAACAGAAACACCGGGGAGCTGTTTTTT. The full variable domain, completed using reference TRBV11-2 and TRBJ2-2, is EAGVAQSPRYKIIEKRQSVAFWCNPISGHATLYWYQQILGQGPKLLIQFQNNGVVDDSQLPKDRFSAERLKGVDSTLKIQPAKLEDSAVYLCASSLGNRNTGELFFGEGSRLTVL.

The CDR3 here is CASSRAGNTEAFF. Written as DNA, the CDR3 is TGTGCCAGTAGTCGTGCAGGGAACACTGAAGCTTTCTTT. The V and J genes are TRBV19 and TRBJ1-1, with D unclear. Germline V gene data show CDR1 as LNHDA and CDR2 as SQIVND (reference sequence). V dropped 5 bases and J dropped 1 base, with 8 bases sitting between them. This CDR3 is 13 amino acids long.

On this clone: The sample holds other DNA sequences that translate to the same CDR3. The rearrangement links TRBV29-1 to TRBJ1-1; 7 nucleotides agree with TRBD1. The CDR3 runs 13 residues. V shed 6 bases, J shed 2 bases, and the junction held 6 bases outside the gene matches. The germline gives CDR1 SQVTM, CDR2 ANQGSEA. CDR3 sequence reads: CSVDRGPNTEAFF. In nucleotides, the CDR3 is TGCAGCGTCGATAGGGGGCCAAACACTGAAGCTTTCTTT.

This chain links TRBV24-1 with TRBJ2-1, with 14 bases aligning to TRBD2. Trimming removed 2 bases from V and 8 bases from J; junction bases left unmatched: 13. Germline V gene lookup returns CDR1 KGHDR and CDR2 SFDVKD. CDR3 length: 19 amino acids. Written as DNA, the CDR3 is TGTGCCACCAGTGATTCTTACCCAGGGACTAGCGGGAGTTGGGATGAGCAGTTCTTC. Its translation is CATSDSYPGTSGSWDEQFF.

The V gene is TRBV5-5, the J gene TRBJ2-3; the D gene is possibly TRBD1 (6 bases). Trimming took 2 bases from V and 4 from J, leaving 14 bases between them. There are 15 residues in the CDR3. CDR1 is SGHKS, CDR2 YYEKEE, per germline (reference sequence). CDR3 DNA: TGTGCCAGCAGCTTACCACAGGGAGTGGCAGATACGCAGTATTTT. It codes for CASSLPQGVADTQYF.

The J gene is TRBJ1-4, the V gene TRBV7-2, with a weak D call TRBD1 (5 bases). Germline values: CDR1 SGHTA, CDR2 FQGNSA. Trimming left V 3 bases short and J 8 bases short, with 13 bases between. This CDR3 has 14 amino acids. The CDR3: CASSFKWGDEKLFF. Written as DNA, the CDR3 is TGTGCCAGCAGCTTCAAATGGGGGGACGAAAAACTGTTTTTT.

J is TRBJ1-1 and V is TRBV19, with D maybe TRBD1 (5 bases). The germline V gene encodes CDR1 LNHDA and CDR2 SQIVND (reference sequence). There are 12 residues in the CDR3. Trimming cost V 5 bases and J 10 bases, with 14 bases left between them. The CDR3 DNA sequence: TGTGCCAGTAGTCCCCTGGGGGGGAGAGCTTTCTTT. It encodes CASSPLGGRAFF. Together with reference TRBV19 and TRBJ1-1, the CDR3 gives the full variable domain: DGGITQSPKYLFRKEGQNVTLSCEQNLNHDAMYWYRQDPGQGLRLIYYSQIVNDFQKGDIAEGYSVSREKKESFPLTVTSAQKNPTAFYLCASSPLGGRAFFGQGTRLTVV.

This clone appeared a few times. The chain's CDR3 is CASSHGTGTLNSPLHF. The CDR3 region has the DNA TGTGCCAGCTCGCATGGAACCGGGACACTTAATTCACCCCTCCACTTT. J is TRBJ1-6 and V is TRBV18; D is perhaps TRBD1 (6 bases). The CDR3 spans 16 residues. Trimming left V 6 bases short and J 6 bases short, with 18 bases between. Germline values: CDR1 KGHSH, CDR2 LQKENI.